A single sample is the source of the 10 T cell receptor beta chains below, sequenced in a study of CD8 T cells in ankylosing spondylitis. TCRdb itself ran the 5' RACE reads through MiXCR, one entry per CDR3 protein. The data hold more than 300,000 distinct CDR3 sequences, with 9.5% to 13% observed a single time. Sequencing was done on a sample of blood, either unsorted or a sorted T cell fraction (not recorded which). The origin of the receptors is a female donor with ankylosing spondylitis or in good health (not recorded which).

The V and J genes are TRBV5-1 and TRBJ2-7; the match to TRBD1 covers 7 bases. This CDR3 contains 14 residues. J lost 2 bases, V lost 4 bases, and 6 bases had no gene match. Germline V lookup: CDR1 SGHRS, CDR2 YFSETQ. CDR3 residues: CASSIGQVTYEQYF. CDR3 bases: TGCGCCAGCAGCATAGGACAGGTGACCTACGAGCAGTACTTC.

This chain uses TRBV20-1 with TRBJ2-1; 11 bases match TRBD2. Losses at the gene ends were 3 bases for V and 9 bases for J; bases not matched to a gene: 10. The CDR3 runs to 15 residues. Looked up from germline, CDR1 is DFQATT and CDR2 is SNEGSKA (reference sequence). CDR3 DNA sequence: TGCAGTGCTAGCGCACTAGCGGGAGTCAGAGCTGAGCAGTTCTTC. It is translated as CSASALAGVRAEQFF.

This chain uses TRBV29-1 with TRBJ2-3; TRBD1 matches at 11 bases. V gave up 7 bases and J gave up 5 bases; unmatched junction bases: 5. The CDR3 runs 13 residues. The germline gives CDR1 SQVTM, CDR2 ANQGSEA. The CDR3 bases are TGCAGCGCTGGACAGGGGGCTGTAGATACGCAGTATTTT. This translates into CSAGQGAVDTQYF.

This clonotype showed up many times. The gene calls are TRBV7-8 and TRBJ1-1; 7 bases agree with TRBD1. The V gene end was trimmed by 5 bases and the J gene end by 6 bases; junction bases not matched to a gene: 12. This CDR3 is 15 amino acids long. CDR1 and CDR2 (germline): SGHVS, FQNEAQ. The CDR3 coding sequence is TGTGCCAGCAGCGCCCTCTTCAGGGGGGACCCTGAAGCTTTCTTT. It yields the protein CASSALFRGDPEAFF.

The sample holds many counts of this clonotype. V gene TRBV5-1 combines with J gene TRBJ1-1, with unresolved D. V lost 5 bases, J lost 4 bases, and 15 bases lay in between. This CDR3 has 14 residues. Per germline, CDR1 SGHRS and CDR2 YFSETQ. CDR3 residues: CASRTPLSGTEAFF. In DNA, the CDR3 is TGCGCCAGCAGAACCCCGTTGTCGGGCACTGAAGCTTTCTTT.

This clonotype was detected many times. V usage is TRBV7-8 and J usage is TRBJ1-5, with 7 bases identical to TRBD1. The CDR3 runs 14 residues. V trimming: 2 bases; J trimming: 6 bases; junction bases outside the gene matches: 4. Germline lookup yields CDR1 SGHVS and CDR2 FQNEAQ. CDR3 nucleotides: TGTGCCAGCAGCTTATACAGGGGAGGTCAGCCCCAGCATTTT. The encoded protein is CASSLYRGGQPQHF.

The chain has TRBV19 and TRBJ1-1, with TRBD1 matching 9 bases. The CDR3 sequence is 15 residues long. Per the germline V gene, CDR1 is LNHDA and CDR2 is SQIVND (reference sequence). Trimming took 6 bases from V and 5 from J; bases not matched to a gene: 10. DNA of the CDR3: TGTGCCAGTAGGATGGGACAGGGTAGTGGAACTGAAGCTTTCTTT. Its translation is CASRMGQGSGTEAFF.

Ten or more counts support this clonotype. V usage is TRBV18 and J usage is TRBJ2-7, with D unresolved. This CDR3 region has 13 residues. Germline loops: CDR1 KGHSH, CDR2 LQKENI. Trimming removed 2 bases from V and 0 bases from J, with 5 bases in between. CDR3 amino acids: CASSPAGSYEQYF. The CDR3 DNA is TGTGCCAGCTCACCAGCAGGCTCCTACGAGCAGTACTTC.

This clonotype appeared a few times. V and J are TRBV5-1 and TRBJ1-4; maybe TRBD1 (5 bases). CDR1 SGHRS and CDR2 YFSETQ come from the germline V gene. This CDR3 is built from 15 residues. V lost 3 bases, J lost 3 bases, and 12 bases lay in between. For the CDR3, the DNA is TGCGCCAGCAGCTGGCAGGGAGTGCCTAATGAAAAACTGTTTTTT. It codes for CASSWQGVPNEKLFF.

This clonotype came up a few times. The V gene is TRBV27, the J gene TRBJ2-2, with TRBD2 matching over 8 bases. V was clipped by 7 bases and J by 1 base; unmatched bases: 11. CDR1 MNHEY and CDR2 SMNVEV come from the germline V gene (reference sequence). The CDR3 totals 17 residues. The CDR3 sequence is CASTRYGAGGNTGELFF. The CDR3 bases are TGTGCCAGCACTCGATATGGGGCGGGGGGGAACACCGGGGAGCTGTTTTTT.